The 30 T cell receptor beta chains below come from one sample, sequenced in a study of PD-L1 blockade in urothelial cancer. The data were produced by immunoSEQ multiplex PCR, yet TCRdb's version contains in-frame clones alone and is incomplete. This table has some 40,000 clones, 82% appearing once. The sequences come from PBMCs, collected around atezolizumab (anti-PD-L1) treatment. These receptors were collected from a man in his 60s with urothelial cancer.

The chain is built from TRBV5-1 and TRBJ2-7; possible D gene TRBD1, 6 bases. The CDR3 contains 14 residues. CDR1 SGHRS and CDR2 YFSETQ come from the germline V gene. Trimming shortened V by 0 bases and J by 4 bases, and 11 bases separated the two germline ends. Here the CDR3 DNA reads TGCGCCAGCAGCTTGGCAGGGGATGCTTACGAGCAGTACTTC. This encodes CASSLAGDAYEQYF.

V is TRBV5-1 and J is TRBJ1-6, with 8 bases fitting TRBD1. The germline gives CDR1 SGHRS, CDR2 YFSETQ. This CDR3 comprises 16 residues. The V gene end was trimmed by 4 bases and the J gene end by 5 bases; junction bases not matched to a gene: 8. CDR3 DNA sequence: TGCGCCAGCAGCCCCAGGGGACAGGTTCATAATTCACCCCTCCACTTT. It specifies CASSPRGQVHNSPLHF.

The rearrangement joins TRBV7-8 to TRBJ2-5, with D maybe TRBD2 (5 bases). Trimming cost V 1 base and J 5 bases, with 26 bases left between them. CDR1 and CDR2 from the germline V gene are SGHVS and FQNEAQ. The CDR3 runs to 19 residues. The chain's CDR3 is CASSLVLALRPPSWETQYF. The CDR3, as DNA: TGTGCCAGCAGCTTAGTGTTAGCGCTACGGCCCCCGTCATGGGAGACCCAGTACTTC.

The gene calls are TRBV19 and TRBJ2-2; maybe TRBD1 (6 bases). Germline lookup yields CDR1 LNHDA and CDR2 SQIVND (reference sequence). This CDR3 is 15 amino acids long. The V end was cut by 3 bases, the J end by 7 bases, with 15 bases between. CDR3 in amino acids: CASSIRTVGGGELFF. For the CDR3, the DNA is TGTGCCAGTAGTATCAGGACAGTCGGAGGCGGGGAGCTGTTTTTT. The whole variable domain, filled in from reference TRBV19 and TRBJ2-2, reads DGGITQSPKYLFRKEGQNVTLSCEQNLNHDAMYWYRQDPGQGLRLIYYSQIVNDFQKGDIAEGYSVSREKKESFPLTVTSAQKNPTAFYLCASSIRTVGGGELFFGEGSRLTVL.

The V call is TRBV5-1, the J call TRBJ2-1; the match to TRBD1 covers 9 bases. This CDR3 is built from 14 residues. Germline V gene data show CDR1 as SGHRS and CDR2 as YFSETQ. J gave up 7 bases and V 4 bases, and 6 bases lay outside the gene matches. For the CDR3, the DNA is TGCGCCAGCAGCACCCTACAGGGGGCGAATGAGCAGTTCTTC. This encodes CASSTLQGANEQFF. Complete variable domain (other parts from reference TRBV5-1 and TRBJ2-1): KAGVTQTPRYLIKTRGQQVTLSCSPISGHRSVSWYQQTPGQGLQFLFEYFSETQRNKGNFPGRFSGRQFSNSRSEMNVSTLELGDSALYLCASSTLQGANEQFFGPGTRLTVL.

This clone was seen just once. The chain couples TRBV10-3 to TRBJ1-6; unclear D gene. CDR1 and CDR2 (germline): ENHRY, SYGVKD. This CDR3 is built from 15 residues. V lost 2 bases and J 7 bases, leaving 12 bases between the germline ends. The CDR3 DNA reads TGTGCCATCAGTGAGCGGGTCATAGCCAATTCACCCCTCCACTTT. It encodes CAISERVIANSPLHF.

This sequence joins TRBV6-4 and TRBJ1-6; possibly TRBD1 for D (5 bases). Per germline, CDR1 MRHNA and CDR2 SNTAGT. CDR3 length equals 13 residues. V was cut by 3 bases and J by 8 bases, with 8 bases left in between. In DNA, the CDR3 is TGTGCCAGCAGTGAGGGGCAGGATTCACCCCTCCACTTT. This encodes CASSEGQDSPLHF.

The V gene is TRBV28, the J gene TRBJ2-7; TRBD2 aligns across 7 bases. The V and J ends lost 6 bases and 3 bases, in that order; junction bases with no gene match: 8. The CDR3 sequence is 14 residues long. Germline-derived CDR1 and CDR2 are MDHEN and SYDVKM. CDR3 DNA: TGTGCCAGCAGCGGAGGCTGGGGGGGCTACGAGCAGTACTTC. This encodes CASSGGWGGYEQYF. Supplemented by reference TRBV28 and TRBJ2-7, the full variable domain reads DVKVTQSSRYLVKRTGEKVFLECVQDMDHENMFWYRQDPGLGLRLIYFSYDVKMKEKGDIPEGYSVSREKKERFSLILESASTNQTSMYLCASSGGWGGYEQYFGPGTRLTVT.

The chain uses TRBV2 and TRBJ2-6; unclear D gene. The CDR3 is 15 amino acids. Germline V gives CDR1 SNHLY, CDR2 FYNNEI. Trimming took 3 bases from V and 0 from J, leaving 6 bases between them. In nucleotides, the CDR3 is TGTGCCAGCAGTGATGGGCACTCTGGGGCCAACGTCCTGACTTTC. This gives the protein CASSDGHSGANVLTF.

This clone has just one count. This chain joins TRBV10-3 and TRBJ1-2; D perhaps matches TRBD1 (5 bases). V was cut by 3 bases and J by 4 bases, with 9 bases left in between. The CDR3 sequence is 13 residues long. Germline loops: CDR1 ENHRY, CDR2 SYGVKD. Here the CDR3 reads CAISEMQGYGYTF. Here the CDR3 DNA reads TGTGCCATCAGTGAAATGCAGGGCTATGGCTACACCTTC.

V is TRBV7-4 and J is TRBJ2-3; D gene unclear. From germline, CDR1 is SGHVT and CDR2 SQSDAQ. The CDR3 consists of 12 residues. Trimming shortened V by 6 bases and J by 3 bases, and 7 bases separated the two germline ends. CDR3 coding DNA: TGTGCCAGCAGTCAGACAACAGATACGCAGTATTTT. This codes for CASSQTTDTQYF.

This clone came up once. The chain employs TRBV6-1 and TRBJ2-4; TRBD2 agrees at 11 bases. The CDR3 has 19 residues. V trimming: 0 bases; J trimming: 1 base; junction bases outside the gene matches: 8. Germline V CDR1 and CDR2: MNHNS, SASEGT. CDR3 residues: CASSEAGGTSGAAKNIQYF. The CDR3, as DNA: TGTGCCAGCAGTGAAGCAGGGGGGACTAGCGGAGCTGCCAAAAACATTCAGTACTTC.

The genes are TRBV7-9 and TRBJ2-1, with 9 bases fitting TRBD1. The CDR3 contains 15 residues. The V and J ends lost 6 bases and 5 bases, in that order; junction bases with no gene match: 8. CDR1 is SEHNR and CDR2 is FQNEAQ in the germline V gene (reference sequence). The CDR3 sequence is CASSWTGTGNNEQFF. CDR3 nucleotide sequence: TGTGCCAGCAGTTGGACCGGGACAGGGAACAATGAGCAGTTCTTC. Supplemented by reference TRBV7-9 and TRBJ2-1, the full variable domain reads DTGVSQNPRHKITKRGQNVTFRCDPISEHNRLYWYRQTLGQGPEFLTYFQNEAQLEKSRLLSDRFSAERPKGSFSTLEIQRTEQGDSAMYLCASSWTGTGNNEQFFGPGTRLTVL.

This chain joins TRBV28 and TRBJ1-3, with D maybe TRBD1 (5 bases). V was cut by 4 bases and J by 0 bases, with 13 bases left in between. Germline CDR1 and CDR2: MDHEN and SYDVKM. This CDR3 region has 16 residues. The CDR3, as DNA: TGTGCCAGCAGTTCCCCACAGGAGAGCTCTGGAAACACCATATATTTT. Translated, it gives CASSSPQESSGNTIYF. Based on the CDR3 plus reference TRBV28 and TRBJ1-3, the full variable domain is DVKVTQSSRYLVKRTGEKVFLECVQDMDHENMFWYRQDPGLGLRLIYFSYDVKMKEKGDIPEGYSVSREKKERFSLILESASTNQTSMYLCASSSPQESSGNTIYFGEGSWLTVV.

This clone occurred a few times. The chain joins TRBV10-1 to TRBJ1-1; D not certain. V shed 6 bases and J shed 3 bases, with 11 bases lying between them. The germline CDR1 and CDR2 sequences are WNHNN and SYGVQD (reference sequence). This CDR3 is built from 13 residues. The CDR3 loop is CASRQAGDTEAFF. The DNA of the CDR3 is TGCGCCAGCAGGCAGGCCGGGGACACTGAAGCTTTCTTT.

This CDR3 is CASSQLAGGTYEQYF. CDR3 in DNA: TGTGCCAGCAGCCAGCTAGCGGGGGGGACCTACGAGCAGTACTTC. This chain connects TRBV5-6 to TRBJ2-7; 12 positions agree with TRBD2. Germline lookup yields CDR1 SGHDT and CDR2 YYEEEE. Germline trimming cut 4 bases from V and 2 bases from J; bases unmatched to any gene: 4. This CDR3 comprises 15 residues.

The chain recombines TRBV11-2 with TRBJ1-1; 7 bases match TRBD1. Germline lookup yields CDR1 SGHAT and CDR2 FQNNGV. The CDR3 sequence is 15 residues long. Unmatched junction bases numbered 6, after V lost 5 bases and J lost 0 bases. As DNA, the CDR3 is TGTGCCAGCAGCCTCCAGGGGGAAATGAACACTGAAGCTTTCTTT. Translating gives CASSLQGEMNTEAFF.

V gene TRBV16 combines with J gene TRBJ1-3; a weak D match, TRBD1 (6 bases). V lost 1 base and J 16 bases, leaving 20 bases between the germline ends. The CDR3 sequence is 14 residues long. Germline loops: CDR1 KGHSY, CDR2 FQNENV. CDR3: CASSQWTDDRSEYF. The CDR3 region has the DNA TGTGCCAGCAGCCAATGGACTGATGACAGGTCAGAGTATTTT.

The rearrangement uses TRBV5-1 and TRBJ2-1; 7 bases agree with TRBD1. Germline lookup yields CDR1 SGHRS and CDR2 YFSETQ. This CDR3 spans 14 amino acids. After removal of 7 bases from V and 4 bases from J, the junction contained 8 bases not matched to a gene. The CDR3 region has the DNA TGCGCCAGCGGCACGAAGGGGGCGTACAATGAGCAGTTCTTC. Translation: CASGTKGAYNEQFF.

J is TRBJ1-4 and V is TRBV6-1, with TRBD1 identical over 7 bases. CDR3 length equals 15 residues. CDR1 MNHNS and CDR2 SASEGT come from the germline V gene. The V gene end was trimmed by 8 bases and the J gene end by 0 bases; junction bases not matched to a gene: 6. The CDR3 DNA reads as TGTGCCAGCCCTAGACAGGGAGCAACTAATGAAAAACTGTTTTTT. It is translated as CASPRQGATNEKLFF.

J is TRBJ1-6 and V is TRBV28, with 9 bases aligning to TRBD1. Trimming took 6 bases from V and 7 from J; bases not matched to a gene: 4. The CDR3 spans 14 residues. The V gene's germline CDR1 is MDHEN and CDR2 SYDVKM. In DNA form, the CDR3 reads TGTGCCAGCAGACAGGGGGCGCGGAATTCACCCCTCCACTTT. It specifies CASRQGARNSPLHF.

The rearrangement joins TRBV6-5 to TRBJ2-3, with a weak D call TRBD1 (5 bases). The CDR3 spans 14 residues. Trimming removed 7 bases at V and 0 bases at J, with 11 bases between. CDR1 is MNHEY, CDR2 SVGAGI, per germline. CDR3 nucleotides: TGTGCCAGCAAGATAAGACAGAGCACAGATACGCAGTATTTT. It encodes CASKIRQSTDTQYF.

The chain recombines TRBV30 with TRBJ2-3; D gene unclear. CDR3 size: 17 residues. Germline values: CDR1 GTSNPN, CDR2 SVGIG (reference sequence). V lost 4 bases, J lost 2 bases, and 22 bases lay in between. Here the CDR3 reads CAWIPGAAGLDTDTQYF. Written as DNA, the CDR3 is TGTGCCTGGATACCTGGCGCCGCAGGTCTTGACACAGATACGCAGTATTTT. Variable domain in full (rest from reference TRBV30 and TRBJ2-3): SQTIHQWPATLVQPVGSPLSLECTVEGTSNPNLYWYRQAAGRGLQLLFYSVGIGQISSEVPQNLSASRPQDRQFILSSKKLLLSDSGFYLCAWIPGAAGLDTDTQYFGPGTRLTVL.

This clone occurred a few times. This chain uses TRBV7-2 with TRBJ2-7, with D maybe TRBD1 (6 bases). CDR3 length: 13 residues. The ends were cut back, 3 bases at V and 3 bases at J, with 9 bases in the middle. CDR1 and CDR2 (germline): SGHTA, FQGNSA. CDR3 sequence reads: CASSFWGRYEQYF. As DNA, the CDR3 is TGTGCCAGCAGCTTCTGGGGGCGCTACGAGCAGTACTTC.

This chain links TRBV6-5 with TRBJ1-6; D is uncertain. The V end was cut by 6 bases, the J end by 0 bases, with 9 bases between. The germline V gene encodes CDR1 MNHEY and CDR2 SVGAGI. The CDR3 is 15 residues long. The CDR3: CASRPTSSYNSPLHF. The CDR3 bases are TGTGCCAGCAGACCAACAAGCTCCTATAATTCACCCCTCCACTTT.

The V call is TRBV4-1, the J call TRBJ2-5, with 11 bases that match TRBD2. Germline values: CDR1 MGHRA, CDR2 YSYEKL. The V and J ends lost 1 base and 13 bases, in that order; junction bases with no gene match: 8. This CDR3 has 14 residues. CDR3 loop: CASSQGDSGGERYF. CDR3 coding DNA: TGCGCCAGCAGCCAAGGGGATAGCGGGGGGGAACGGTACTTC.

The V gene is TRBV16, the J gene TRBJ2-1, with 7 bases matching TRBD1. The germline V gene encodes CDR1 KGHSY and CDR2 FQNENV. This CDR3 has 19 amino acids. V dropped 1 base and J dropped 3; count of bases not matched to a gene: 15. CDR3 protein: CASSQWASSGGRDYNEQFF. CDR3 in DNA: TGTGCCAGCAGCCAATGGGCTTCTTCAGGGGGACGGGACTACAATGAGCAGTTCTTC.

CDR3 residues: CASSFWLAQETQYF. The CDR3, as DNA: TGTGCCAGCAGTTTTTGGCTAGCCCAAGAGACCCAGTACTTC. The J gene is TRBJ2-5, the V gene TRBV28, with a possible D match to TRBD2 (5 bases). Trimming stripped 3 bases from V and 1 base from J, with 9 bases between. This CDR3 contains 14 residues. Per germline, CDR1 MDHEN and CDR2 SYDVKM. The full variable domain, in which reference TRBV28 and TRBJ2-5 provide the parts outside the CDR3, is DVKVTQSSRYLVKRTGEKVFLECVQDMDHENMFWYRQDPGLGLRLIYFSYDVKMKEKGDIPEGYSVSREKKERFSLILESASTNQTSMYLCASSFWLAQETQYFGPGTRLLVL.

This chain joins TRBV7-2 and TRBJ1-2; D might be TRBD1 (6 bases). The CDR3 loop spans 12 amino acids. Germline CDR1 reads SGHTA; CDR2 reads FQGNSA. Trimming stripped 2 bases from V and 7 bases from J, with 8 bases between. The CDR3: CASSLSGVGYTF. CDR3 coding DNA: TGTGCCAGCAGCTTATCAGGGGTTGGCTACACCTTC.

This clone was counted only a few times. V gene TRBV9 combines with J gene TRBJ2-7; TRBD1 is a possible D gene (6 bases). The CDR3 extends over 14 amino acids. Trimming stripped 4 bases from V and 0 bases from J, with 11 bases between. The germline CDR1 and CDR2 sequences are SGDLS and YYNGEE. CDR3 coding DNA: TGTGCCAGCAGCCTTGGACAGCACTCCTACGAGCAGTACTTC. Translated, it gives CASSLGQHSYEQYF.